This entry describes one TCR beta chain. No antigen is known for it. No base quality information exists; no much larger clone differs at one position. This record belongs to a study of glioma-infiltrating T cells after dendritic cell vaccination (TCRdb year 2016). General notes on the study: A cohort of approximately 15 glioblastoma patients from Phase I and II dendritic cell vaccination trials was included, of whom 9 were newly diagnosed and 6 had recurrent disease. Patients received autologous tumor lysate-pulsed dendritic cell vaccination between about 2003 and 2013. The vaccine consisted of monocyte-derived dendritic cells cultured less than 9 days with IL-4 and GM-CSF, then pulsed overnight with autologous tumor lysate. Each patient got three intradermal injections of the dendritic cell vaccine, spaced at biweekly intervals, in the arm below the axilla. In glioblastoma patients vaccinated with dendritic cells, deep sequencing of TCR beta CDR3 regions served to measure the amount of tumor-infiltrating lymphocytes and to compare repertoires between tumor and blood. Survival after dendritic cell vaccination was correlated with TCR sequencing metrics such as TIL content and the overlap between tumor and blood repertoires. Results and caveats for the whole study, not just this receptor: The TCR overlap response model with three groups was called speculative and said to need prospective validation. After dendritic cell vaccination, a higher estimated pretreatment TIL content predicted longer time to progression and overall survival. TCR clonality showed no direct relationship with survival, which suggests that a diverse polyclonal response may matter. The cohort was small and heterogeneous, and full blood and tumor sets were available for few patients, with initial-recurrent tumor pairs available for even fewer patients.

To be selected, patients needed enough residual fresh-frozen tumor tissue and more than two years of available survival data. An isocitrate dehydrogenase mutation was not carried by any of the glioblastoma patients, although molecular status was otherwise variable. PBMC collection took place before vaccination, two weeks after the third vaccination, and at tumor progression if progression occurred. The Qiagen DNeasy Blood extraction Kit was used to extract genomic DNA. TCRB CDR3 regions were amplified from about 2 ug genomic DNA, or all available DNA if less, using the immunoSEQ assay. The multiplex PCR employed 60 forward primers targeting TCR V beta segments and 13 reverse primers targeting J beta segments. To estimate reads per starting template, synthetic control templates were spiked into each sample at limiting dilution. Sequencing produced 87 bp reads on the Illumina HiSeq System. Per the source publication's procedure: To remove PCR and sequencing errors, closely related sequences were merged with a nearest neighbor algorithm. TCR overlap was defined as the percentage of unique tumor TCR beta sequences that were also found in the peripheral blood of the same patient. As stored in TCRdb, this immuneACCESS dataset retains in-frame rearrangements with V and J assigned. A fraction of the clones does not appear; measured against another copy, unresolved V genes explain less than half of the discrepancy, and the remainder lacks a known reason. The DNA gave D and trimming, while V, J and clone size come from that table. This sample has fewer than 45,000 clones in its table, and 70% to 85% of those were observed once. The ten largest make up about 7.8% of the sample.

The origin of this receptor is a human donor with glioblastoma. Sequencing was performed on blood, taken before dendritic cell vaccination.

The sequenced DNA: TGTGCCAACCGAACAGGGGTTGGTGAAAAACTGTTTTTT. Its product reads: CANRTGVGEKLFF. This sequence uses TRBV21-1 and TRBJ1-4; TRBD1 is the table's D call, not checked against the DNA. TRBV21-1 is classified as a pseudogene. Including cysteine and phenylalanine, the CDR3 has 13 amino acids. The only DNA kept is the CDR3, 39 bases in frame from the first base.